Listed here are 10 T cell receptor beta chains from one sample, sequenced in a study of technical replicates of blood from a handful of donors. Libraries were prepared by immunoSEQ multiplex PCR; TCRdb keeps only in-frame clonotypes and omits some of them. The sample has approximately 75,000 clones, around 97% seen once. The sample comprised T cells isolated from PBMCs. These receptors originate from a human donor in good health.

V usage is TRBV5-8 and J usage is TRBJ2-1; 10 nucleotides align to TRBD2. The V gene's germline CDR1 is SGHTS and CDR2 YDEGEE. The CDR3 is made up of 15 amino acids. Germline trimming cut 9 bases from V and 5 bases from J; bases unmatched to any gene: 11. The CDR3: CATMTGTSEHNEQFF. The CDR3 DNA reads TGTGCCACCATGACCGGGACTAGCGAACACAATGAGCAGTTCTTC.

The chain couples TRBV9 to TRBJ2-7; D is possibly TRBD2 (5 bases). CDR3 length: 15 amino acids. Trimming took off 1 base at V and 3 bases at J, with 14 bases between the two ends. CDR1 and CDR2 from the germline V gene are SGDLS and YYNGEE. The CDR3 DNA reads TGTGCCAGCAGCGTAAGGGAGACTTCTTACTACGAGCAGTACTTC. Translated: CASSVRETSYYEQYF.

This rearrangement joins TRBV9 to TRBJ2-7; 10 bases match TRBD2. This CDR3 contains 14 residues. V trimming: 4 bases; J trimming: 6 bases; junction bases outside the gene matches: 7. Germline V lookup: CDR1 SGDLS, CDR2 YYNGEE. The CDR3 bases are TGTGCCAGCAGCCCGGCTAGCGGGAGAGGCGAGCAGTACTTC. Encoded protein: CASSPASGRGEQYF.

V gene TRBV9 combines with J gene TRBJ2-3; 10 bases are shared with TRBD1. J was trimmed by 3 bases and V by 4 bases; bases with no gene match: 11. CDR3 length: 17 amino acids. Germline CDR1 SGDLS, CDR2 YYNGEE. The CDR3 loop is CASSPRDRGRGTDTQYF. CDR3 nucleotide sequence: TGTGCCAGCAGCCCTAGGGACAGGGGCCGGGGGACAGATACGCAGTATTTT.

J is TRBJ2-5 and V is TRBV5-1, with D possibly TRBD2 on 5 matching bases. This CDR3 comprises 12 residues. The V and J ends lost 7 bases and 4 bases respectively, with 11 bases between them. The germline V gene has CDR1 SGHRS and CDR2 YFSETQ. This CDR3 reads CASRSAGETQYF. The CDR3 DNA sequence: TGCGCCAGCCGATCTGCGGGAGAGACCCAGTACTTC.

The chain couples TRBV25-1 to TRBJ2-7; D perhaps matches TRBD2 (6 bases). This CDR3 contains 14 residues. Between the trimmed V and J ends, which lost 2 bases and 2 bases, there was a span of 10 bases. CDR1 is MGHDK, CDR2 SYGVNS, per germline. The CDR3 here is CASSELPGAYEQYF. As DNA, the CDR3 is TGTGCCAGCAGTGAACTGCCGGGAGCCTACGAGCAGTACTTC.

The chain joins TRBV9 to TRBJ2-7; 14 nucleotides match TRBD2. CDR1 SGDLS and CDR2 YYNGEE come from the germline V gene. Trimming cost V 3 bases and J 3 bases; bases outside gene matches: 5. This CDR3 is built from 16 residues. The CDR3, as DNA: TGTGCCAGCAGCGCAGGACTAGCGGGAGGCCACTACGAGCAGTACTTC. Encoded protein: CASSAGLAGGHYEQYF.

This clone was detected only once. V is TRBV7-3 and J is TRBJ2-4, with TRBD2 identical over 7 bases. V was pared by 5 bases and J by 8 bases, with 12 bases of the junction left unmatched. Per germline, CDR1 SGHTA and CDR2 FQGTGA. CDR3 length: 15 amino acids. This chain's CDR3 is CASSPTAGAWDIQYF. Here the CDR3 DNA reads TGTGCCAGCAGCCCGACCGCGGGAGCTTGGGACATTCAGTACTTC.

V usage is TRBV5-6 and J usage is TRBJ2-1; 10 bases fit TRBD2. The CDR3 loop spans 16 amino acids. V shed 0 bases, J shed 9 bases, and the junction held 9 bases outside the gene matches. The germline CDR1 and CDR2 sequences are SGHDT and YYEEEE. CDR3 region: CASSLALAGEVGEQFF. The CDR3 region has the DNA TGTGCCAGCAGCTTGGCTCTAGCGGGAGAAGTGGGTGAGCAGTTCTTC.

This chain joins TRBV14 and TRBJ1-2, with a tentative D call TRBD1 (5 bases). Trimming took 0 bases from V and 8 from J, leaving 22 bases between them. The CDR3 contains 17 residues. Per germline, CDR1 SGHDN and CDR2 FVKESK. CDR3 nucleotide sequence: TGTGCCAGCAGCCAAGAAAATCATCAGGGCTTTCTACGGGGCTACACCTTC. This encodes CASSQENHQGFLRGYTF.